This T cell receptor (beta chain) appears in the sequencing data of a study of blood T cells in healthy people across ages. The study, taken as a whole, reports: Measured against age, TCR beta diversity per million T cells decreased in a roughly linear manner. Diversity of TCR beta correlated strongly with naive T cell percentage.

The amount of total RNA extracted per sample was at least 5.5 micrograms. This clonotype was recorded at least ten times. Its antigen remains unidentified. The CDR3 extends over 15 amino acids. Unmatched junction bases numbered 6, after V lost 4 bases and J lost 2 bases. Germline V CDR1 and CDR2: SGHDT, YYEEEE. A second roughly 6 to 11 cycle PCR used barcoded and J-beta primers. TCRdb itself ran the 5' RACE reads through MiXCR, one entry per CDR3 protein. The table records 650,000 to 700,000 distinct CDR3 sequences, around 50% of them present only once. The J gene is TRBJ2-1, the V gene TRBV5-6; TRBD1 aligns across 7 bases. The clonotype originates from a woman aged 80 or older in good health. Source material: blood. The CDR3 region is CASSQLGQAYNEQFF. CDR3 nucleotides: TGTGCCAGCAGCCAACTCGGACAGGCCTACAATGAGCAGTTCTTC.